This TCR beta chain was retrieved from a study of blood T cells in healthy people across ages. Germline V lookup: CDR1 MNHNY, CDR2 SVGAGI (reference sequence). The CDR3 loop spans 17 amino acids. V lost 5 bases to trimming and J lost 4 bases; unmatched junction nucleotides: 12. Together with a sample-barcoded 5' primer, a J-beta primer mix was included in a second PCR lasting roughly 6 to 12 cycles. TCRdb fed the 5' RACE reads into MiXCR, producing one record per CDR3 protein. The sample includes fewer than 950,000 distinct CDR3 sequences, about 55% of them seen just once. Input material: blood. This chain uses TRBV6-6 with TRBJ2-1; TRBD2 matches at 9 bases. The clonotype was recovered from a man of 80 years or more in good health. CDR3 in amino acids: CASSHNIAGVGYNEQFF. CDR3 DNA sequence: TGTGCCAGCAGTCACAATATAGCGGGAGTTGGTTACAATGAGCAGTTCTTC.